This TCR beta chain was retrieved from a study of shared clonotypes between healthy human individuals. Study-wide background: A few men and a couple of women, aged 18 to 49, were donors.

Terminally differentiated effector memory CD45RA+ cells were excluded by CCR7 positive selection of CD45RO-negative cells. The CDR3 covers 16 residues. Sequencing used immunoSEQ multiplex PCR; TCRdb keeps in-frame clones, though not all of them. Altogether roughly 890,000 clones are present, nearly 95% being singletons, with the ten largest covering 24%. Material: naive CD8+ T cells sorted from blood. The rearrangement links TRBV12-2 to TRBJ2-7; TRBD1 is taken as the D call from the table, unchecked against the DNA. TRBV12-2 is a known pseudogene. The sequence came from a man aged 30 to 45 in good health. CDR3 protein: CASRNRRPRQGGEQYF. In DNA, the CDR3 is TGTGCAAGTCGCAACCGAAGGCCTCGACAGGGGGGCGAGCAGTACTTC.